These T cell receptor beta chains were read from a single sample in a study of control samples from healthy donors and cancer patients. Measured with immunoSEQ multiplex PCR; TCRdb has only the in-frame clones, and not every one. The sample shows roughly 120,000 clones, about 95% of them seen only once. The sequenced sample consisted of blood. The receptors here all came from a man aged 25-40 years in good health. The CDR3 runs from the conserved cysteine through the conserved F or W.

>TRBV5-5|TRBJ2-7
CASSSRTSGGYEQYF
>TRBV3-1/TRBV3-2|TRBJ1-2
CASSQDRVDGYTF
>TRBV28|TRBJ1-2
CASSPRGAQGYTF
>TRBV20-1|TRBJ1-1
CSASTGGVTEAFF
>TRBV11-2|TRBJ2-5
CASSSPAAVGETQYF
>TRBV4-1|TRBJ1-2
CASSQAGGGGGYTF
>TRBV2|TRBJ2-7
CASSELAIRSEQYF
>TRBV7-2|TRBJ1-2
CASSFYDSAGRGYTF
>TRBV7-9|TRBJ2-3
CASTPWDTQYF
>TRBV7-9|TRBJ2-5
CASSLQSGSKETQYF
>TRBV6-5|TRBJ1-2
CASSYCSGGNYGYTF
>TRBV11-1|TRBJ2-1
CASSRGTGSYNEQFF
>TRBV19|TRBJ1-5
CASSISRGRIRQPQHF
>TRBV9|TRBJ2-3
CASSARLAGGTDTQYF
>TRBV12-3/TRBV12-4|TRBJ2-7
CASGTTYEQYF
>TRBV11-2|TRBJ2-5
CASSVGLAGVGQETQYF
>TRBV10-2|TRBJ1-4
CASSVGQGAHEKLFF
>TRBV6-5|TRBJ2-7
CASSRVTGAYEQYF
>TRBV27|TRBJ1-5
CASNLGSEGNQPQHF
>TRBV19|TRBJ2-7
CASSPRQYF
>TRBV9|TRBJ1-2
CASSVTLGGTLYGYTF
>TRBV19|TRBJ1-4
CASRAGFATNEKLFF
>TRBV7-2|TRBJ2-1
CASSGVNEQFF
>TRBV11-2|TRBJ2-1
CASSFHGTGLHNEQFF
>TRBV7-2|TRBJ2-2
CASHPGLGGRSNTGELFF
>TRBV3-1/TRBV3-2|TRBJ2-3
CASSQLPWGRGSTDTQYF
>TRBV30|TRBJ1-2
CAWSVGQGSYGYTF
>TRBV2|TRBJ1-2
CASSGWRGGNYGYTF
>TRBV18|TRBJ1-6
CASSPVGQGNSPLHF
>TRBV7-2|TRBJ2-5
CASSLAVPGGGGQETQYF
>TRBV5-1|TRBJ1-1
CASSLAGEAFF
>TRBV6-1|TRBJ1-3
CASRGPSGNTIYF
>TRBV7-2|TRBJ1-2
CASSLDPRGSRPRGYTF
>TRBV5-5|TRBJ1-6
CASSFGGSYNSPLHF
>TRBV5-5|TRBJ1-3
CASTPVLSGNTIYF
>TRBV27|TRBJ1-5
CASSLTGSQPQHF
>TRBV5-1|TRBJ2-7
CASSPGQEFSYEQYF
>TRBV6-5|TRBJ1-2
CASSTGPSGYGYTF
>TRBV6-2/TRBV6-3|TRBJ2-5
CASSYPGRVRGAAETQYF
>TRBV19|TRBJ1-1
CASGGTEAFF
>TRBV7-9|TRBJ2-3
CASSPWTGLGSDTQYF
>TRBV27|TRBJ1-2
CASSLAVNYGYTF
>TRBV5-6|TRBJ1-1
CASSLETGASNTEAFF
>TRBV18|TRBJ2-5
CASSPGRKETQYF
>TRBV6-6|TRBJ1-6
CASRDRGVSGNSPLHF
>TRBV7-9|TRBJ1-2
CASSFGTGTYGYTF
>TRBV7-2|TRBJ1-5
CASSETGLQPQHF
>TRBV11-2|TRBJ1-2
CASSPGAQGANYGYTF
>TRBV15|TRBJ1-4
CATSRGTGTNEKLFF